The 10 T cell receptor beta chains given below trace back to one sample, sequenced in a study of cytomegalovirus exposure and HLA in healthy donors. Primers: 60 Vbeta forward and 13 Jbeta reverse. Data came from immunoSEQ multiplex PCR; TCRdb stores just in-frame clones and leaves some out. This repertoire shows tens of thousands of clones, over 70% found once; its top ten account for approximately 1.6%. Specimen: PBMCs. The receptors stem from a man aged 35-49 years in good health and CMV-seronegative.

This clone was seen more than once but under ten times. The chain joins TRBV6-6 to TRBJ1-5; D is perhaps TRBD1 (5 bases). This CDR3 is built from 13 residues. Per germline, CDR1 MNHNY and CDR2 SVGAGI (reference sequence). V dropped 7 bases and J dropped 7 bases, with 14 bases sitting between them. The CDR3 nucleotides read TGTGCCAGCACGAGGGGAGGGAACCAGCCCCAGCATTTT. It specifies CASTRGGNQPQHF.

V usage is TRBV7-6 and J usage is TRBJ2-7; 9 nucleotides line up with TRBD2. Unmatched junction bases numbered 7, after V lost 5 bases and J lost 2 bases. Germline V CDR1 and CDR2: SGHVS, FNYEAQ. The CDR3 length is 15 residues. The DNA of the CDR3 is TGTGCCAGCAGCCAAGGGACTAGCTTAGCCTACGAGCAGTACTTC. Its translation is CASSQGTSLAYEQYF.

For the CDR3, the DNA is TGTGCCAGCAGCTTAGGACAGGGTCAGCCCCAGCATTTT. Translating gives CASSLGQGQPQHF. The rearrangement joins TRBV7-3 to TRBJ1-5; TRBD1 agrees at 8 bases. V lost 2 bases, J lost 6 bases, and 0 bases stayed unmatched. This CDR3 comprises 13 residues. Germline assignment: CDR1 SGHTA and CDR2 FQGTGA.

To note about this clone: The same CDR3 is also encoded by other DNA sequences in this sample. The chain combines TRBV7-3 with TRBJ2-2; 9 bases fit TRBD1. This CDR3 is built from 15 residues. Germline values: CDR1 SGHTA, CDR2 FQGTGA. J gave up 3 bases and V 6 bases, and 5 bases lay outside the gene matches. The CDR3 DNA reads TGTGCCAGCAGTCCACAGGGGGCCGACACCGGGGAGCTGTTTTTT. It specifies CASSPQGADTGELFF.

In its sample, this clone was seen a few times. This chain joins TRBV5-5 and TRBJ2-5; D not resolved. V lost 6 bases and J lost 0, with 6 bases in between. The CDR3 runs to 12 residues. CDR1 SGHKS and CDR2 YYEKEE come from the germline V gene (reference sequence). The CDR3 nucleotides are TGTGCCAGCACCGAGTACCAAGAGACCCAGTACTTC. Translated: CASTEYQETQYF.

This chain joins TRBV19 and TRBJ1-5; D perhaps matches TRBD1 (5 bases). The CDR3 runs 14 residues. Trimming stripped 8 bases from V and 7 bases from J, with 18 bases between. The germline V gene encodes CDR1 LNHDA and CDR2 SQIVND (reference sequence). The CDR3 protein is CASYSTGAKQPQHF. The CDR3, as DNA: TGTGCCAGTTACTCCACTGGGGCGAAGCAGCCCCAGCATTTT.

The count of this clone is one. Here the CDR3 DNA reads TGTGCCAGCAGCCACAACCGGAACACCGGGGAGCTGTTTTTT. This gives the protein CASSHNRNTGELFF. The rearrangement links TRBV7-9 to TRBJ2-2; no reliable D call. CDR1 is SEHNR, CDR2 FQNEAQ, per germline (reference sequence). This CDR3 is built from 14 residues. The ends were cut back, 5 bases at V and 1 base at J, with 8 bases in the middle.

The gene calls are TRBV27 and TRBJ1-4; D may be TRBD1 (6 bases). In germline, CDR1 is MNHEY, CDR2 SMNVEV (reference sequence). V lost 2 bases, J lost 8 bases, and 21 bases lay in between. The CDR3 loop spans 17 amino acids. CDR3 residues: CASSLQGLAGDGEKLFF. CDR3 nucleotide sequence: TGTGCCAGCAGTTTACAGGGGTTGGCAGGCGACGGGGAAAAACTGTTTTTT.

This chain uses TRBV7-3 with TRBJ2-5; D not resolved. This CDR3 contains 12 residues. V lost 5 bases and J 5 bases, leaving 9 bases between the germline ends. Per the germline V gene, CDR1 is SGHTA and CDR2 is FQGTGA. The CDR3 here is CASSGDGETQYF. The CDR3 DNA follows: TGTGCCAGCAGCGGAGACGGGGAGACCCAGTACTTC. Full variable domain (outside the CDR3, taken from reference TRBV7-3 and TRBJ2-5): GAGVSQTPSNKVTEKGKYVELRCDPISGHTALYWYRQSLGQGPEFLIYFQGTGAADDSGLPNDRFFAVRPEGSVSTLKIQRTERGDSAVYLCASSGDGETQYFGPGTRLLVL.

V gene TRBV6-5 combines with J gene TRBJ2-7; 9 bases agree with TRBD2. The junction had 8 bases not matched to a gene; V was cut back by 6 bases and J by 2 bases. The CDR3 is made up of 15 amino acids. In germline, CDR1 is MNHEY, CDR2 SVGAGI. The CDR3 region is CASRSAGLAPYEQYF. The DNA of the CDR3 is TGTGCCAGCAGGTCAGCGGGACTAGCCCCCTACGAGCAGTACTTC.